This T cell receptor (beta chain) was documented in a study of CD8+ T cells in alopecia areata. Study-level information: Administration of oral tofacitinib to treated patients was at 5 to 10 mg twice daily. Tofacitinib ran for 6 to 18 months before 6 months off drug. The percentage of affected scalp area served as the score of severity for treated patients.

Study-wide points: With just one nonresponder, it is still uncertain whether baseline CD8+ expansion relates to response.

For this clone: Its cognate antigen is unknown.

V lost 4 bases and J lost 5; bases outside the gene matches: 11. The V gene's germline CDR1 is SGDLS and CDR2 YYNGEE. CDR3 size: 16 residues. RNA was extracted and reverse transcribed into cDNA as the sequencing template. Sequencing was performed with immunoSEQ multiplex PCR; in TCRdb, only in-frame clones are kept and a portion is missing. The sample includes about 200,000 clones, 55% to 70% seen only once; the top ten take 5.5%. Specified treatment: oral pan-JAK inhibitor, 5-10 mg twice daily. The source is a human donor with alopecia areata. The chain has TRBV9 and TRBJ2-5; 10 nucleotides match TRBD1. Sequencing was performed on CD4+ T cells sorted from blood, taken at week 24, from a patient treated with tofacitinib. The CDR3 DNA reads TGTGCCAGCAGCCCACCGCGACAGGGGGCGAGGGAGACCCAGTACTTC. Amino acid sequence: CASSPPRQGARETQYF. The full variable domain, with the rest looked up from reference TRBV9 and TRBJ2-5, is DSGVTQTPKHLITATGQRVTLRCSPRSGDLSVYWYQQSLDQGLQFLIQYYNGEERAKGNILERFSAQQFPDLHSELNLSSLELGDSALYFCASSPPRQGARETQYFGPGTRLLVL.